This T cell receptor beta chain was recorded in a study of T cells in Graves' hyperthyroidism and ophthalmopathy. The sample holds many counts of this clonotype. The source material, RNA transcripts, was used to amplify TCR beta CDR3 regions. HTBI primers were used for first-round RT-PCR of the TCR CDR3. TCRdb fed the multiplex PCR reads into MiXCR, producing one record per CDR3 protein. Of approximately 510,000 distinct CDR3 sequences in the sample, over 35% were seen once. Trimming removed 0 bases at V and 1 base at J, with 7 bases between. Looked up from germline, CDR1 is ENHRY and CDR2 is SYGVKD. The CDR3 contains 14 residues.

The V and J genes are TRBV10-3 and TRBJ2-7; no clear D gene. The TCR was taken from an adult woman with Graves' disease, either hyperthyroidism or ophthalmopathy (not recorded which). The source material was peripheral blood or thyroid tissue (not recorded which). The CDR3 protein is CAISESGNSYEQYF. CDR3 coding DNA: TGTGCCATCAGTGAGTCGGGCAATTCCTACGAGCAGTACTTC.